One T cell receptor (beta chain) is described in this entry. Its target is not known. Stated time point: baseline, week 1 (first vaccination visit). Treatment defined: pre-vaccination baseline after standard-of-care therapy. Astrocytomas that were new, WHO grade 3 or 4, IDH1-mutant and ATRX-lost were present in the donors. The CDR3 has 13 residues. Trimming stripped 5 bases from V and 6 bases from J, with 16 bases between. Germline V CDR1 and CDR2: SQVTM, ANQGSEA. Repertoires were generated with immunoSEQ multiplex PCR, while TCRdb's copy carries only in-frame clones and drops some. The table includes about 63,000 clones, about four fifths detected once. The entry originates in a study of a mutant IDH1 vaccine in newly diagnosed glioma. The wider study: The therapy given earlier, which was standard therapy, consisted of radiotherapy, temozolomide, or both, and most of the patients received both.

Points from the study as a whole: Across multiple MHC alleles, 93.3% of patients had vaccine-induced responses. Changes to the top peripheral T cell clonotypes appeared unrelated to pseudoprogression.

The clonotype comes from a woman under 30 with glioma. Some clones in this sample may be carry-over from other donors' samples. The chain has TRBV29-1 and TRBJ1-1; TRBD1 is a possible D gene (6 bases). Sequencing was performed on peripheral blood mononuclear cells (PBMCs), taken from a glioma patient treated with radiotherapy, temozolomide or both. The CDR3 bases are TGCAGCGTTTGGGGGGGGCCGGGGTCTGAAGCTTTCTTT. Amino acids: CSVWGGPGSEAFF.